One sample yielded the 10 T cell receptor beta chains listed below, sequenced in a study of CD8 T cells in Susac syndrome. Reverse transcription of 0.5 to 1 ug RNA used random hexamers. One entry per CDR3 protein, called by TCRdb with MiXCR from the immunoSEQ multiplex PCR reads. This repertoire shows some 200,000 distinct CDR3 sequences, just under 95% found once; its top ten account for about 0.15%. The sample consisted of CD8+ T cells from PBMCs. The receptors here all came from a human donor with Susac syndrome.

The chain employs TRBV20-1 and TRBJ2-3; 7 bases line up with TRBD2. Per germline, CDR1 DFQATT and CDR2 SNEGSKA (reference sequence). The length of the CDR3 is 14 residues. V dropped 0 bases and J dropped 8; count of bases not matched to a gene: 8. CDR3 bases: TGCAGTGCTAGAGATTCTAGCGGCCGAATTACGCAGTATTTT. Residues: CSARDSSGRITQYF.

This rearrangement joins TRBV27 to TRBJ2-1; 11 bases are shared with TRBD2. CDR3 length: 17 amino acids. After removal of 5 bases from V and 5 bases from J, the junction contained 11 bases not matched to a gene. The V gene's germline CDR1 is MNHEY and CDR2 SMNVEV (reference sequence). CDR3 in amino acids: CASSGGIAGGLDNEQFF. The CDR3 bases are TGTGCCAGCAGTGGGGGCATAGCGGGAGGGCTCGACAATGAGCAGTTCTTC.

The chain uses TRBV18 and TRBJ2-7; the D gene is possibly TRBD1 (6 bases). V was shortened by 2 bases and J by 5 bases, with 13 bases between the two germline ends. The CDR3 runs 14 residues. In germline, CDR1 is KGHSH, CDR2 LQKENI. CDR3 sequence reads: CASSPNQGFNEQYF. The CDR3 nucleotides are TGTGCCAGCTCACCAAACCAGGGGTTTAACGAGCAGTACTTC.

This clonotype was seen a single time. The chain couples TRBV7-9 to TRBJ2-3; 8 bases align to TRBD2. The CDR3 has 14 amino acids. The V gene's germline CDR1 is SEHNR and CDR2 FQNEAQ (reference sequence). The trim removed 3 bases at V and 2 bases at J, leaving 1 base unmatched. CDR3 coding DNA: TGTGCCAGCAGCTTTAGCGGGGCCACAGATACGCAGTATTTT. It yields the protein CASSFSGATDTQYF.

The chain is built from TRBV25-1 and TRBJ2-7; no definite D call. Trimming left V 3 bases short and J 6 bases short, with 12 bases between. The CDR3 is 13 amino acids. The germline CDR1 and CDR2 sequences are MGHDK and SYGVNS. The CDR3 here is CASSDPYFAEQYF. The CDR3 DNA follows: TGTGCCAGCAGTGACCCTTACTTCGCCGAGCAGTACTTC.

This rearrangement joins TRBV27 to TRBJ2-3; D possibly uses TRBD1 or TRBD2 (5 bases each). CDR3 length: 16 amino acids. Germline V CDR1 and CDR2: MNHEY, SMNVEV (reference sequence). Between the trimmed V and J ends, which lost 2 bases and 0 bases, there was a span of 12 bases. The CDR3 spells CASSLRDHSSTDTQYF. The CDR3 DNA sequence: TGTGCCAGCAGTTTACGGGACCATTCTAGCACAGATACGCAGTATTTT.

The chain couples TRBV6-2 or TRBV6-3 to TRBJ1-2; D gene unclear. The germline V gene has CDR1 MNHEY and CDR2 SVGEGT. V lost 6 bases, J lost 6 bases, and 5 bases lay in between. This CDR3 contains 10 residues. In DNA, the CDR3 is TGTGCCAGCAGGCGCGATGGCTACACCTTC. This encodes CASRRDGYTF.

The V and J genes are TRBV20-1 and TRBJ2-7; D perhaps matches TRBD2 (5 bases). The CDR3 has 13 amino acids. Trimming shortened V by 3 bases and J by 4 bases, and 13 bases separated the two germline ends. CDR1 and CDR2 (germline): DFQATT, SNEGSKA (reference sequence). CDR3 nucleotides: TGCAGTGCTAGCTCCGAACGGAGGTACGAGCAGTACTTC. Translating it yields CSASSERRYEQYF.

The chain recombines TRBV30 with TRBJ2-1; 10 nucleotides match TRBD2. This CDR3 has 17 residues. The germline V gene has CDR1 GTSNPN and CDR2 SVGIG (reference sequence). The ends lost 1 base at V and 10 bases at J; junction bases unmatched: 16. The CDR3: CAWSGGLGVAGGGEQFF. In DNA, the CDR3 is TGTGCCTGGAGTGGGGGATTGGGAGTAGCGGGGGGCGGCGAGCAGTTCTTC. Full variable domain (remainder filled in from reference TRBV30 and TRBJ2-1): SQTIHQWPATLVQPVGSPLSLECTVEGTSNPNLYWYRQAAGRGLQLLFYSVGIGQISSEVPQNLSASRPQDRQFILSSKKLLLSDSGFYLCAWSGGLGVAGGGEQFFGPGTRLTVL.

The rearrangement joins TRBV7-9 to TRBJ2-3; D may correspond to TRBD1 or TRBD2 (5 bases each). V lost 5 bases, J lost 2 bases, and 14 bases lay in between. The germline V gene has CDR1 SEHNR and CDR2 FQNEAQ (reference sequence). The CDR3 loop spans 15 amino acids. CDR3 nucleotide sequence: TGTGCCAGCAGCAACCGGGACCAACCCACAGATACGCAGTATTTT. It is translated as CASSNRDQPTDTQYF.